This TCR beta chain is from a study of shared clonotypes between healthy human individuals. The input for sorted-subset replicate PCRs was 150 to 200 ng DNA, about 29,000 T cell genomes. Original processing methods: In the immunoSEQ data, sequences were junction-only and lacked quality scores, so filtering differed. Assay: immunoSEQ multiplex PCR; the TCRdb copy retains only in-frame clones and omits some. V, J and clone size derive from that table, while D and trimming were established from the DNA sequence. The sample comprises approximately 710,000 clones, roughly 91% of which are singletons, and roughly 36% rests with the top ten. Study results and caveats: Shared clonotypes: about 5.3% naive CD4, roughly 4% naive CD8, 2% to 2.5% memory CD4, 0.35% to 0.5% memory CD8. Estimated clonotype richness was generally higher in naive than memory subsets.

From germline, CDR1 is SGHTS and CDR2 YDEGEE. The CDR3 extends over 14 amino acids. V trimming: 6 bases; J trimming: 2 bases; junction bases outside the gene matches: 8. About this clone itself: Antigen specificity is unknown.

This chain links TRBV5-8 with TRBJ2-7; 7 bases are shared with TRBD2. The receptor comes from a man aged 18 to 29 in good health. Some clones in this sample may be carry-over from other donors' samples. Input material: memory CD8+ T cells from PBMCs. Noted subset: CD45RO+ cells pooled with CCR7-negative TemRA cells. The CDR3 region is CASIDRGETYEQYF. The CDR3 nucleotides read TGTGCCAGCATCGACCGGGGGGAGACCTACGAGCAGTACTTC.